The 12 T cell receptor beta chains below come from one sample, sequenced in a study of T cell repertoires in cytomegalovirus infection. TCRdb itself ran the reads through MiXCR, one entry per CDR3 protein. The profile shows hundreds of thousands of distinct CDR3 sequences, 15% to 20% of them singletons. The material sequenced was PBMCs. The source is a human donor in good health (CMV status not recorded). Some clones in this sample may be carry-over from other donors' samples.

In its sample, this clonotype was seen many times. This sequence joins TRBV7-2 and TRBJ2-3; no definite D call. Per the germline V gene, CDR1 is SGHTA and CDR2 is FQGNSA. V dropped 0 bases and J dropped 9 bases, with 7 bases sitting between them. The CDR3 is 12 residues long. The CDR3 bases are TGTGCCAGCAGCTTAGCGGAGCAAACGCAGTATTTT. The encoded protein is CASSLAEQTQYF. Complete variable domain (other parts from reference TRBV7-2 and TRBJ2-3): GAGVSQSPSNKVTEKGKDVELRCDPISGHTALYWYRQSLGQGLEFLIYFQGNSAPDKSGLPSDRFSAERTGGSVSTLTIQRTQQEDSAVYLCASSLAEQTQYFGPGTRLTVL.

For the CDR3, the DNA is TGCAGTGCCGGGGAGAACACTGAAGCTTTCTTT. Residues: CSAGENTEAFF. The chain links TRBV20-1 to TRBJ1-1; D is ambiguous. Trimming removed 6 bases from V and 1 base from J, with 6 bases in between. Germline values: CDR1 DFQATT, CDR2 SNEGSKA (reference sequence). The CDR3 is made up of 11 amino acids.

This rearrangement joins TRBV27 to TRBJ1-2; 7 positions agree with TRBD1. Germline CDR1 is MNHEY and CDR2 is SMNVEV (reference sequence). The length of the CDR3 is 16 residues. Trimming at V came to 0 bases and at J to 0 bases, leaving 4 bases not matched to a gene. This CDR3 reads CASSLSTGTANYGYTF. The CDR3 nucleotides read TGTGCCAGCAGTTTATCGACCGGGACAGCTAACTATGGCTACACCTTC.

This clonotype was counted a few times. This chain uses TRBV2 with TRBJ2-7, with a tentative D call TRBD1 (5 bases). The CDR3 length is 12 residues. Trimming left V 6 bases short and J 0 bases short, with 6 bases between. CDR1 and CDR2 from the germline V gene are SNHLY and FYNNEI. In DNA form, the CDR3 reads TGTGCCAGCAGACAGGACTCCTACGAGCAGTACTTC. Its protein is CASRQDSYEQYF.

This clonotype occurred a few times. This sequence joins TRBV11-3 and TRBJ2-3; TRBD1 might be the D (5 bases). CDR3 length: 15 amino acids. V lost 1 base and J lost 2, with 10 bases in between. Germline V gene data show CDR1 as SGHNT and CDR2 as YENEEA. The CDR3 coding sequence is TGTGCCAGCAGCTTAGGGCAGGGCCCCACAGATACGCAGTATTTT. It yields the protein CASSLGQGPTDTQYF.

The CDR3 region is CASHPYYGANVLTF. DNA for the CDR3: TGTGCCAGCCACCCCTACTACGGGGCCAACGTCCTGACTTTC. V gene TRBV28 combines with J gene TRBJ2-6; D is ambiguous. Per germline, CDR1 MDHEN and CDR2 SYDVKM. The CDR3 length is 14 residues. Deletions cut 8 bases from V and 4 bases from J, with 12 bases between.

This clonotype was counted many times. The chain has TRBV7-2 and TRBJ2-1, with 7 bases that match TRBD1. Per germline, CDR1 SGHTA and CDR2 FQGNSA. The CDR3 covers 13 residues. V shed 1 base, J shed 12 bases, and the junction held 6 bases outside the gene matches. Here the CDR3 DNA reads TGTGCCAGCAGCTTAGTTGGGGCAGGGGGGCAGTTCTTC. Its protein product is CASSLVGAGGQFF.

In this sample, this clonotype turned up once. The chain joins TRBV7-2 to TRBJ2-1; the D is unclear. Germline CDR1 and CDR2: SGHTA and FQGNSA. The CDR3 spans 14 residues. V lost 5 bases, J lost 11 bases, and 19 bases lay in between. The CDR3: CASSLPGFAYKQFF. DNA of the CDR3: TGTGCCAGCAGCCTCCCCGGTTTCGCTTATAAGCAGTTCTTC.

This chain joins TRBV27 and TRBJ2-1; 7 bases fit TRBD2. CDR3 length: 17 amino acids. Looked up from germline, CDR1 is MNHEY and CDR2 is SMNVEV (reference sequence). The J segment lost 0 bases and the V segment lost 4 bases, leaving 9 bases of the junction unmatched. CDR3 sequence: CASSSSAGDYSYNEQFF. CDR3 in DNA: TGTGCCAGCAGTTCCTCGGCGGGAGATTACTCCTACAATGAGCAGTTCTTC.

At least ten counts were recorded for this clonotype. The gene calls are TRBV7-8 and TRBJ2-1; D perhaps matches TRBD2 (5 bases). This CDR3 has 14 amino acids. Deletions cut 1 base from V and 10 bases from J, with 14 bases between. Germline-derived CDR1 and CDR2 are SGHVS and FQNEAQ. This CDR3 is CASSLGGPGREQFF. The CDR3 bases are TGTGCCAGCAGCTTAGGCGGGCCCGGCCGAGAGCAGTTCTTC.

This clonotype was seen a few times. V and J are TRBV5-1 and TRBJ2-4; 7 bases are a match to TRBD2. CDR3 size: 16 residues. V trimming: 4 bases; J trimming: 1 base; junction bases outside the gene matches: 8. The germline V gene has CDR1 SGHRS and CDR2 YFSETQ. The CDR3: CASSISGEYAKNIQYF. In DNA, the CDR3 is TGCGCCAGCAGCATCAGCGGGGAGTATGCCAAAAACATTCAGTACTTC. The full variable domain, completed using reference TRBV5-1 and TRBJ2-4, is KAGVTQTPRYLIKTRGQQVTLSCSPISGHRSVSWYQQTPGQGLQFLFEYFSETQRNKGNFPGRFSGRQFSNSRSEMNVSTLELGDSALYLCASSISGEYAKNIQYFGAGTRLSVL.

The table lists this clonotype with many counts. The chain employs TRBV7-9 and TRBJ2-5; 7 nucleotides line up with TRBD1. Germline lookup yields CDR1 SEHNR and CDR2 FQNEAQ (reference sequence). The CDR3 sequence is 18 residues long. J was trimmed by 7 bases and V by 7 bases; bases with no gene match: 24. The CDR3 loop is CASILTPTGTVEERTQYF. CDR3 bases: TGTGCCAGCATCCTTACTCCCACCGGGACAGTGGAAGAGAGGACCCAGTACTTC.